The present T cell receptor (beta chain) was sequenced within a study of regulatory T cells in long-lasting Graves disease. At the level of the study: Patients met the persistent Graves' disease definition after over 5 years of antithyroid drugs with positive TSH receptor antibodies.

Through Arm-PCR of CDR3 regions and iRepertoire HTBI primers, TCR beta libraries were built. One entry per CDR3 protein, called by TCRdb with MiXCR from the multiplex PCR reads. Of about 470,000 distinct CDR3 sequences in the sample, around a fifth were seen once. V gave up 7 bases and J gave up 5 bases, with 17 bases separating them. This CDR3 region has 14 residues. Germline V gives CDR1 SGHTA, CDR2 FQGNSA. Time point defined: persistent/refractory GD, antithyroid drugs over 5 years with positive TRAb. Generation of the TCR library employed RNA extracted from PBMCs. From an endocrinology department in Xi'an, China, came the patients. With EDTA tubes as the receptacles, nine milliliters of peripheral blood were drawn. Whole-study findings and limits: Thyroid tissue was not studied; only peripheral blood was.

A remark on this clonotype: Its antigen is currently unknown.

The clonotype was recovered from a female donor with Graves disease. The J gene is TRBJ2-5, the V gene TRBV7-2; D tentatively reads TRBD1 or TRBD2 (5 bases each). The specimen was peripheral blood mononuclear cells (PBMCs), collected when the disease was refractory, from a patient treated with antithyroid drugs. The CDR3 region has the DNA TGTGCCAGCACCCCCAATGGTTGGGGGGAGACCCAGTACTTC. Translating it yields CASTPNGWGETQYF.